The 3 T cell receptor beta chains reported below all come from one sample, sequenced in a study of healthy donors' naive CD4 and CD8 T cells. Each TCR library used roughly 490 ng of total RNA and a linear amplification protocol. TCRdb recomputed calls from the reads with MiXCR, one row per CDR3 protein. There are around 200,000 distinct CDR3 sequences in the sample; about 70% occur only once, and roughly 2.4% lies in the top ten. The specimen was naive CD4+ and CD8+ T cells sorted from blood, pooled from several donors. These receptors were collected from a pool of human donors in good health; the sample pools cells from several healthy donors.

The rearrangement uses TRBV5-1 and TRBJ2-5; 7 nucleotides match TRBD1. V was clipped by 4 bases and J by 5 bases; unmatched bases: 14. There are 16 residues in the CDR3. Per the germline V gene, CDR1 is SGHRS and CDR2 is YFSETQ. The CDR3 protein is CASSLRQGPVRETQYF. CDR3 bases: TGCGCCAGCAGCCTAAGACAGGGTCCGGTGAGGGAGACCCAGTACTTC.

The gene calls are TRBV19 and TRBJ2-1; D is unclear. The CDR3 loop spans 15 amino acids. Germline CDR1 is LNHDA and CDR2 is SQIVND (reference sequence). The ends were cut back, 3 bases at V and 0 bases at J, with 9 bases in the middle. The CDR3 bases are TGTGCCAGTAGTATTGGCTGGAGCTCCTACAATGAGCAGTTCTTC. Its protein is CASSIGWSSYNEQFF. The full variable domain, with the rest looked up from reference TRBV19 and TRBJ2-1, is DGGITQSPKYLFRKEGQNVTLSCEQNLNHDAMYWYRQDPGQGLRLIYYSQIVNDFQKGDIAEGYSVSREKKESFPLTVTSAQKNPTAFYLCASSIGWSSYNEQFFGPGTRLTVL.

The chain combines TRBV27 with TRBJ1-5; 7 positions agree with TRBD1. In germline, CDR1 is MNHEY, CDR2 SMNVEV (reference sequence). The junction had 7 bases not matched to a gene; V was cut back by 5 bases and J by 3 bases. CDR3 size: 15 residues. The CDR3 nucleotides read TGTGCCAGCAGTAAATTGGGACAGTACAATCAGCCCCAGCATTTT. Protein sequence: CASSKLGQYNQPQHF.